The entry below describes one T cell receptor beta chain. Measured with immunoSEQ multiplex PCR; TCRdb has only the in-frame clones, and not every one. The profile covers more than 85,000 clones, with roughly 87% appearing a single time and 3.5% to 5.5% taken by the ten largest. The data originate from a study of blood T cell repertoires in COVID-19. About the research overall: In each case, the material was cDNA or gDNA derived from T cells, B-cell-depleted T cells, or PBMCs.

V lost 0 bases to trimming and J lost 2 bases; unmatched junction nucleotides: 3. Germline-derived CDR1 and CDR2 are SGHRS and YFSETQ. There are 15 residues in the CDR3. The TCR was taken from a man between 65 and 85 years old with acute or convalescent COVID-19. The rearrangement joins TRBV5-1 to TRBJ2-7; 9 nucleotides align to TRBD1. Material: peripheral blood. CDR3: CASSLGTGATYEQYF. The CDR3 DNA sequence: TGCGCCAGCAGCTTGGGGACAGGGGCTACCTACGAGCAGTACTTC.